The entry that follows covers one TCR beta chain sequence. Antigen unknown. Template switching created a universal primer site, and the cDNA included unique molecular identifiers. TCRdb redid the calling of the 5' RACE reads with MiXCR, one entry per CDR3 protein. The data contain around 220,000 distinct CDR3 sequences, about 10% of them singletons. The data are from a study of identical twins. Study results and limitations: The abundant beta clonotypes from cord blood had fewer insertions, and memory repertoires had none of this.

V was trimmed by 6 bases and J by 8 bases, leaving 19 bases between them. This CDR3 is built from 14 residues. Germline CDR1 MGHDK, CDR2 SYGVNS. This chain joins TRBV25-1 and TRBJ1-2; TRBD1 is a possible D gene (5 bases). Specimen: memory T cells sorted from blood. The sequence was obtained from a man in his fifties or sixties in good health. The CDR3 reads CASSLLEERGGYTF. In DNA, the CDR3 is TGTGCCAGCAGCCTCTTGGAGGAAAGGGGAGGCTACACCTTC.